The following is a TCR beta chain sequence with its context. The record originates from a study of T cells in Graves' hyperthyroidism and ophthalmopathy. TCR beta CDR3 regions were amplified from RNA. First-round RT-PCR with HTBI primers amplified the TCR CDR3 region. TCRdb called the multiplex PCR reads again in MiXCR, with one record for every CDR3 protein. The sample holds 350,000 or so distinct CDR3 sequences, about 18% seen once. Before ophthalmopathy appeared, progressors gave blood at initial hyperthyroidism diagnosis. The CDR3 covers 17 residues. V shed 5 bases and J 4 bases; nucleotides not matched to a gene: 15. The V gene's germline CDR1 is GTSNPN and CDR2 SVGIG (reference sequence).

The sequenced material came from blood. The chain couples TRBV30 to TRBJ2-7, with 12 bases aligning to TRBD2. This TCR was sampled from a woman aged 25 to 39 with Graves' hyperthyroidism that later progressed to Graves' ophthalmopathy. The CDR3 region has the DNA TGTGCCTGGGGACCGGTTCCTAGCGGGGGGGTAGGGTACGAGCAGTACTTC. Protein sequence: CAWGPVPSGGVGYEQYF. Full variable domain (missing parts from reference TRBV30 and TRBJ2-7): SQTIHQWPATLVQPVGSPLSLECTVEGTSNPNLYWYRQAAGRGLQLLFYSVGIGQISSEVPQNLSASRPQDRQFILSSKKLLLSDSGFYLCAWGPVPSGGVGYEQYFGPGTRLTVT.